This T cell receptor (beta chain) was retrieved from a study of T cells expressing NK-cell markers. Study overall: Repertoires of TCR beta were obtained from T cells sorted as CD3+CD56+NKG2C+, CD3+CD56+NKG2C- and CD3+CD56-NKG2C+.

The germline V gene encodes CDR1 SSHAT and CDR2 FNYEAQ (reference sequence). This CDR3 has 15 amino acids. With regard to this clonotype: Its target is not known.

TCRdb reprocessed the 5' RACE reads and keeps a single row for each CDR3 protein, giving no DNA. The sample is made up of around 470,000 distinct CDR3 sequences, and the top ten hold over 1.1% of it. Findings of the study overall: Among several donors, these clonotypes also ranked first in the CD3+CD56-NKG2C+ fraction.

The V and J genes are TRBV7-7 and TRBJ2-2. Specimen: blood T cells: a sorted CD56 or NKG2C T cell subset, CD4+ or CD8+ T cells, or bulk PBMC T cells (not recorded which). This clonotype was obtained from a woman aged 45 to 65 in good health. This chain's CDR3 is CASSLRPLNTGELFF.